The 7 T cell receptor beta chains presented below share a single source sample, sequenced in a study of blood T cell repertoires in COVID-19. TCRdb's copy holds only in-frame clones and misses some; the assay was immunoSEQ multiplex PCR. The table records approximately 500,000 clones, around nine tenths of them present only once. The specimen sequenced was peripheral blood. These receptors all stem from a woman aged 45-65 years with COVID-19, enrolled during active disease.

V and J are TRBV6-5 and TRBJ1-1; D is uncertain. The V and J ends lost 5 bases and 7 bases respectively, with 17 bases between them. CDR3 length: 14 amino acids. Germline-derived CDR1 and CDR2 are MNHEY and SVGAGI. The CDR3 reads CASSRDPSADEAFF. CDR3 sequence (DNA): TGTGCCAGCAGTCGGGATCCGTCGGCCGATGAAGCTTTCTTT.

V gene TRBV5-6 combines with J gene TRBJ1-4, with D tentatively TRBD1 (5 bases). The ends were cut back, 0 bases at V and 0 bases at J, with 6 bases in the middle. This CDR3 region has 15 residues. CDR1 is SGHDT and CDR2 is YYEEEE in the germline V gene. The CDR3 nucleotides read TGTGCCAGCAGCTTGGCGGGGGCAACTAATGAAAAACTGTTTTTT. It translates to CASSLAGATNEKLFF.

The chain employs TRBV7-3 and TRBJ2-2; D unclear. This CDR3 contains 13 residues. Deletions cut 5 bases from V and 1 base from J, with 5 bases between. Germline CDR1 SGHTA, CDR2 FQGTGA. The CDR3 here is CASSPVNTGELFF. The CDR3 nucleotides read TGTGCCAGCAGCCCGGTGAACACCGGGGAGCTGTTTTTT.

This clone was seen a few times. The CDR3 region is CASSEDGGRETQYF. CDR3 nucleotide sequence: TGTGCCAGTAGTGAGGACGGAGGAAGAGAGACCCAGTACTTC. J is TRBJ2-5 and V is TRBV19, with D perhaps matching TRBD2 (5 bases). This CDR3 is built from 14 residues. Germline-derived CDR1 and CDR2 are LNHDA and SQIVND (reference sequence). V was shortened by 5 bases and J by 4 bases, with 14 bases between the two germline ends.

The rearrangement uses TRBV5-1 and TRBJ1-1; 8 bases line up with TRBD1. The J segment lost 5 bases and the V segment lost 4 bases, leaving 7 bases of the junction unmatched. The CDR3 has 14 amino acids. The germline V gene encodes CDR1 SGHRS and CDR2 YFSETQ. The CDR3 spells CASSLWTGRTEAFF. The CDR3 DNA reads TGCGCCAGCAGCCTATGGACAGGGAGAACTGAAGCTTTCTTT.

This rearrangement joins TRBV30 to TRBJ1-6; D is unclear. Germline V gene sequence: CDR1 GTSNPN, CDR2 SVGIG (reference sequence). Deletions cut 3 bases from V and 5 bases from J, with 14 bases between. The CDR3 has 15 amino acids. The CDR3 sequence: CAWRWNGLNNSPLHF. The CDR3 bases are TGTGCCTGGAGGTGGAACGGGTTGAATAATTCACCCCTCCACTTT.

V gene TRBV4-1 combines with J gene TRBJ2-2; the match to TRBD2 covers 10 bases. The CDR3 has 16 residues. CDR1 and CDR2 (germline): MGHRA, YSYEKL. The J segment lost 4 bases and the V segment lost 5 bases, leaving 7 bases of the junction unmatched. CDR3 nucleotide sequence: TGCGCCAGCAGCTACCCTAGCGGGGGATTCACCGGGGAGCTGTTTTTT. It translates to CASSYPSGGFTGELFF.